This T cell receptor beta chain was recovered during a study of blood T cell repertoires in COVID-19. About the research overall: PBMCs, B-cell-depleted T cells, or T cells provided the cDNA or gDNA that made up the material.

CDR1 and CDR2 from the germline V gene are LGHDT and YNNKEL (reference sequence). The CDR3 is made up of 14 amino acids. Trimming stripped 1 base from V and 9 bases from J, with 13 bases between. This clone was detected once. Libraries were prepared by immunoSEQ multiplex PCR; TCRdb keeps only in-frame clonotypes and omits some of them. The sample records around 140,000 clones, around 87% being singletons. This rearrangement joins TRBV3-1 (or the pseudogene TRBV3-2) to TRBJ1-3; D not resolved. This clonotype was sampled from a man aged 80 or over with acute or convalescent COVID-19. The specimen sequenced was peripheral blood. CDR3 sequence: CASSQGIRSLTIYF. The CDR3, as DNA: TGTGCCAGCAGCCAAGGGATCCGGAGCCTCACCATATATTTT.